These 12 T cell receptor beta chains share one sample of origin, sequenced in a study of blood T cell repertoires in COVID-19 (dated by TCRdb to the early 2020s). To prepare the library, the immunoSEQ multiplex PCR assay was applied. The table comes from immuneACCESS by way of TCRdb, which keeps in-frame sequences with V and J called. Part of the clones is missing from these tables; in studies checked, under half for an unresolved V gene and the rest for unknown reasons. For this sample the table gives 60,000 to 80,000 clones, of which more than 85% were detected only once. The top ten clones comprise 0.5% to 0.7% of the sample. Sequenced material: peripheral blood. Receptor source: a man between 60 and 75 years old with acute or convalescent COVID-19.

This clone was found a few times. CDR3 amino acids: CASSSKARGRGITKSYEQYF. CDR3 sequence (DNA): TGTGCCAGCAGCTCGAAGGCTAGGGGGAGGGGGATCACGAAGTCCTACGAGCAGTACTTC. The chain is built from TRBV5-8 and TRBJ2-7; perhaps TRBD2 as D (7 bases). This CDR3 is 20 amino acids long. CDR1 SGHTS and CDR2 YDEGEE come from the germline V gene. The V end was cut by 3 bases, the J end by 1 base, with 29 bases between.

The table lists this clone with a count of one. V is TRBV18 and J is TRBJ2-6, with 8 bases lining up with TRBD2. Germline V gives CDR1 KGHSH, CDR2 LQKENI. The V gene end was trimmed by 4 bases and the J gene end by 2 bases; junction bases not matched to a gene: 4. The CDR3 contains 16 residues. The CDR3 loop reads CASSHPGGPGANVLTF. The CDR3 DNA reads TGTGCCAGCTCACATCCGGGGGGGCCTGGGGCCAACGTCCTGACTTTC.

V and J are TRBV10-3 and TRBJ1-1, with D possibly matching TRBD1 (5 bases). The CDR3 has 13 amino acids. Germline loops: CDR1 ENHRY, CDR2 SYGVKD. Trimming removed 6 bases at V and 2 bases at J, with 10 bases between. Here the CDR3 reads CAISPQENTEAFF. DNA of the CDR3: TGTGCCATCAGCCCACAGGAAAACACTGAAGCTTTCTTT.

The chain combines TRBV6-1 with TRBJ1-5; D gene uncertain. Per germline, CDR1 MNHNS and CDR2 SASEGT. Trimming shortened V by 1 base and J by 0 bases, and 13 bases separated the two germline ends. The CDR3 length is 17 residues. The CDR3 protein is CASSEGSPQNSNQPQHF. The DNA for the CDR3 is TGTGCCAGCAGTGAAGGGTCCCCACAGAATAGCAATCAGCCCCAGCATTTT.

V gene TRBV10-2 combines with J gene TRBJ1-1, with D tentatively TRBD1 (6 bases). The CDR3 totals 15 residues. V gave up 2 bases and J gave up 1 base, with 11 bases separating them. In germline, CDR1 is WSHSY, CDR2 SAAADI. CDR3 coding DNA: TGCGCCAGCAGTGAGACGGGCAGGGGGAACACTGAAGCTTTCTTT. Its protein product is CASSETGRGNTEAFF.

There are a few counts of this clone. V is TRBV29-1 and J is TRBJ1-2; 9 bases agree with TRBD1. V lost 3 bases, J lost 7 bases, and 9 bases stayed unmatched. The CDR3 extends over 14 amino acids. Germline values: CDR1 SQVTM, CDR2 ANQGSEA. This CDR3 is CSVDLGQGRFGYTF. CDR3 nucleotides: TGCAGCGTTGATCTCGGACAGGGGAGGTTTGGCTACACCTTC. The entire variable domain, with the rest obtained from reference TRBV29-1 and TRBJ1-2, is as follows: SAVISQKPSRDICQRGTSLTIQCQVDSQVTMMFWYRQQPGQSLTLIATANQGSEATYESGFVIDKFPISRPNLTFSTLTVSNMSPEDSSIYLCSVDLGQGRFGYTFGSGTRLTVV.

The chain carries TRBV7-9 and TRBJ2-3; a possible D gene is TRBD2 (5 bases). Germline CDR1 is SEHNR and CDR2 is FQNEAQ (reference sequence). The CDR3 runs 15 residues. V lost 8 bases to trimming and J lost 5 bases, with 20 bases between them. CDR3 amino acids: CASAHGMGDEDTQYF. CDR3 coding DNA: TGTGCCAGCGCCCATGGGATGGGAGATGAAGATACGCAGTATTTT.

The CDR3 reads CASSRRQSSYNSPLHF. The CDR3 DNA sequence: TGTGCCAGCAGCCGAAGACAGAGCTCCTATAATTCACCCCTCCACTTT. The chain links TRBV5-6 to TRBJ1-6; possible D gene TRBD1, 5 bases. This CDR3 contains 16 residues. Trimming cost V 4 bases and J 0 bases, with 11 bases left between them. Germline CDR1 SGHDT, CDR2 YYEEEE.

This chain links TRBV5-8 with TRBJ2-7, with D possibly matching TRBD2 (5 bases). In germline, CDR1 is SGHTS, CDR2 YDEGEE. V gave up 0 bases and J gave up 5 bases, with 21 bases separating them. The CDR3 covers 17 residues. CDR3 bases: TGTGCCAGCAGCTTGGATACTTCTTCAAGGGCTAGCCACGAGCAGTACTTC. Protein product: CASSLDTSSRASHEQYF.

The V and J genes are TRBV5-6 and TRBJ1-1; tentative D call: TRBD1 (6 bases). The V and J ends lost 1 base and 5 bases respectively, with 9 bases between them. Germline V gene sequence: CDR1 SGHDT, CDR2 YYEEEE. CDR3 length: 13 residues. The CDR3 nucleotides read TGTGCCAGCAGCTTGATTCAGGGGACTGAAGCTTTCTTT. Translated: CASSLIQGTEAFF.

This clone was counted a single time. The V gene is TRBV15, the J gene TRBJ2-5, with 9 nucleotides matching TRBD2. Looked up from germline, CDR1 is LNHNV and CDR2 is YYDKDF (reference sequence). Germline trimming cut 1 base from V and 1 base from J; bases unmatched to any gene: 13. This CDR3 has 19 residues. CDR3: CATSRVFGGLAVAQETQYF. Written as DNA, the CDR3 is TGTGCCACCAGCAGAGTTTTTGGGGGACTAGCCGTTGCCCAAGAGACCCAGTACTTC.

The J gene is TRBJ1-5, the V gene TRBV24-1, with D perhaps TRBD1 (6 bases). The CDR3 covers 14 residues. In germline, CDR1 is KGHDR, CDR2 SFDVKD. Trimming removed 4 bases from V and 5 bases from J, with 11 bases in between. This chain's CDR3 is CATSEAGEDQPQHF. The CDR3 bases are TGTGCCACCAGTGAGGCAGGGGAAGATCAGCCCCAGCATTTT.